This TCR beta chain originates from a study of Graves' ophthalmopathy and Graves' hyperthyroidism. Notes on the study in general: Ophthalmopathy progression was predicted by the model at more than 55% sensitivity and under 75% specificity. Also, most clonotypes expanded in the thyroid above 0.001 frequency appeared in blood.

For repertoire sequencing, the TCR beta CDR3 regions were amplified from RNA transcripts. First-round RT-PCR employed HTBI primers, with a second-round multiplex PCR after it. TCRdb processed the multiplex PCR reads anew with MiXCR; each CDR3 protein has one entry. Here the sample spans about 1.2 million distinct CDR3 sequences, roughly 35% being singletons. On this clonotype itself: Its antigen is still unknown.

Germline CDR1 SEHNR, CDR2 FQNEAQ (reference sequence). The CDR3 extends over 10 amino acids. Enrolled hyperthyroidism patients had a new diagnosis, a duration under 2 months, and an age of 18 to 65. Clinical symptoms, serum thyroxine, TRAb, thyroid ultrasound and orbital computed tomography determined diagnosis. The source material was peripheral blood or thyroid tissue (not recorded which). The receptor was isolated from an adult man with Graves' hyperthyroidism. The V gene is TRBV7-9, the J gene TRBJ2-7; the match to TRBD1 covers 9 bases. The CDR3 spells CASSPPDRGV. The CDR3 DNA reads as TGCGCCAGCAGCCCACCGGACAGGGGAGTC.